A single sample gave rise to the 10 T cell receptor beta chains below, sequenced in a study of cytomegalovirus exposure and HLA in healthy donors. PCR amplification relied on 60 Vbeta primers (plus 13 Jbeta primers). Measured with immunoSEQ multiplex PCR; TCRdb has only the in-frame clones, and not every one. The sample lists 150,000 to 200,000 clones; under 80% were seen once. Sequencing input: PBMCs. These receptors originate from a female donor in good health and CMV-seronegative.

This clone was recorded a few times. As DNA, the CDR3 is TGTGCCAGCAGCTTAGCAGGGGACAGGGGAAGTGGCTACACCTTC. It codes for CASSLAGDRGSGYTF. V gene TRBV11-2 combines with J gene TRBJ1-2; 10 nucleotides match TRBD1. The V gene's germline CDR1 is SGHAT and CDR2 FQNNGV. With V trimmed by 1 base and J by 7 bases, 6 bases remained unmatched. The CDR3 extends over 15 amino acids.

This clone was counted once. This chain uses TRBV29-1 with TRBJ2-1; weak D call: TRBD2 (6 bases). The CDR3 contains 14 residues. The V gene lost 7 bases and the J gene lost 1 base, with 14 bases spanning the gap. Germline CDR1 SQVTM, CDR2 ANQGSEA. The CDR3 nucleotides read TGCAGCGGCGGGACCCCCTCGTCCTACAATGAGCAGTTCTTC. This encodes CSGGTPSSYNEQFF.

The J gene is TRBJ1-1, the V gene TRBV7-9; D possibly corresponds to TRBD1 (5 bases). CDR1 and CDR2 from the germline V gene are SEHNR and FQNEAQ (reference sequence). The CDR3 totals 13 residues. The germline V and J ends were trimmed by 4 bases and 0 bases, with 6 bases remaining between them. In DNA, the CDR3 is TGTGCCAGCAGCTCACAGGTGAACACTGAAGCTTTCTTT. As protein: CASSSQVNTEAFF.

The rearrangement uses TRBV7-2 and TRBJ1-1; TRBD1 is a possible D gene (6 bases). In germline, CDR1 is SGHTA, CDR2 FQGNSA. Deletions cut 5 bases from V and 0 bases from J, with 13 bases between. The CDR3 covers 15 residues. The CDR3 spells CASSPGQIMNTEAFF. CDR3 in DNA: TGTGCCAGCAGCCCCGGACAGATTATGAACACTGAAGCTTTCTTT.

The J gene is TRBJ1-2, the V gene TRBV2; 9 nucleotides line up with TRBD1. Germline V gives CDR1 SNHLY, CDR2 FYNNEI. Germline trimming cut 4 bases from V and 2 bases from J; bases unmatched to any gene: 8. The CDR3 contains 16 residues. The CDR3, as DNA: TGTGCCAGCAGTGCCGGTCTGGGGACAGGGAACTATGGCTACACCTTC. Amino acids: CASSAGLGTGNYGYTF.

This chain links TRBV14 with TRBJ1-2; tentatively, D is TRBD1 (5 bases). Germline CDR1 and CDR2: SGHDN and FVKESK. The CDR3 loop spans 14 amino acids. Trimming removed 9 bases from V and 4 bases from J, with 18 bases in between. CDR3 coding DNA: TGTGCCAGTTCTTTAAGGGGTACCGGCTATGGCTACACCTTC. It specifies CASSLRGTGYGYTF.

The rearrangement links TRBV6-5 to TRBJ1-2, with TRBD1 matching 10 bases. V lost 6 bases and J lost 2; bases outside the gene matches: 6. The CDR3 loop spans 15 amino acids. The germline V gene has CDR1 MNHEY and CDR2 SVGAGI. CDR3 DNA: TGTGCCAGCAGCGGACAGGGGGGCTTCAACTATGGCTACACCTTC. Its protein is CASSGQGGFNYGYTF.

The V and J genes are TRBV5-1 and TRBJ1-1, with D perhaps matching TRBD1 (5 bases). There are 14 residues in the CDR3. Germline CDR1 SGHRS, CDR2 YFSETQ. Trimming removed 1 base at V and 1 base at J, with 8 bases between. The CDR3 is CASSLFQGNTEAFF. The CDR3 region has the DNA TGCGCCAGCAGCTTGTTCCAGGGGAACACTGAAGCTTTCTTT.

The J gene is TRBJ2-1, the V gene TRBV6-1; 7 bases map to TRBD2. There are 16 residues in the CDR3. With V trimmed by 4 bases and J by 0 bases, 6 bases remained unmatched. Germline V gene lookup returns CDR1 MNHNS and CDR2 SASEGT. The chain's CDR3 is CASSVTSASSYNEQFF. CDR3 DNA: TGTGCCAGCAGTGTAACTAGCGCCAGCTCCTACAATGAGCAGTTCTTC.

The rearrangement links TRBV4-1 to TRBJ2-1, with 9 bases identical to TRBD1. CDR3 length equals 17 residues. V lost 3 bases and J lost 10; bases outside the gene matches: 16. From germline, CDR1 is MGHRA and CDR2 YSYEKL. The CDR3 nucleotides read TGCGCCAGCAGCCACCGCTCCGCCGGGACAGGGAACGACGAGCAGTTCTTC. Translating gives CASSHRSAGTGNDEQFF.